Following are 22 T cell receptor beta chains from one sample sequenced in a study of Graves' ophthalmopathy and Graves' hyperthyroidism. The authors amplified TCR beta CDR3 regions, and they did so from RNA transcripts for repertoire sequencing. HTBI-primed first-round RT-PCR preceded second-round multiplex PCR. MiXCR, run by TCRdb on the multiplex PCR reads, gives a single entry per CDR3 protein. The data show about 160,000 distinct CDR3 sequences, under 40% seen once. The sample comprised peripheral blood. Every receptor here comes from a woman in her thirties or forties with Graves' ophthalmopathy.

The count of this clonotype is one. The chain combines TRBV6-1 with TRBJ1-1; D is unclear. The V gene's germline CDR1 is MNHNS and CDR2 SASEGT. Trimming removed 4 bases at V and 5 bases at J, with 11 bases between. There are 13 residues in the CDR3. For the CDR3, the DNA is TGTGCCAGCAGTGGCGAACCAGAAACTGAAGCTTTCTTT. Translating gives CASSGEPETEAFF.

The chain employs TRBV28 and TRBJ2-7; the D gene is possibly TRBD1 (5 bases). Per the germline V gene, CDR1 is MDHEN and CDR2 is SYDVKM. This CDR3 is built from 11 residues. Trimming stripped 6 bases from V and 11 bases from J, with 14 bases between. The chain's CDR3 is CASSLVDKEYF. DNA of the CDR3: TGTGCCAGCAGCCTCGTGGACAAGGAGTACTTC.

This chain uses TRBV29-1 with TRBJ1-1, with D perhaps matching TRBD1 (5 bases). The V end was cut by 3 bases, the J end by 10 bases, with 12 bases between. CDR1 is SQVTM, CDR2 ANQGSEA, per germline. This CDR3 region has 11 residues. The CDR3 loop reads CSVDRRGRAFF. CDR3 nucleotides: TGCAGCGTTGATAGAAGGGGACGAGCTTTCTTT.

V and J are TRBV7-8 and TRBJ1-6; D call uncertain. This CDR3 is built from 15 residues. Germline V CDR1 and CDR2: SGHVS, FQNEAQ. V was trimmed by 5 bases and J by 1 base, leaving 9 bases between them. CDR3 in amino acids: CASSVRESYNSPLHF. In DNA form, the CDR3 reads TGTGCCAGCAGCGTAAGGGAGTCCTATAATTCACCCCTCCACTTT.

This clonotype has ten or more counts. The chain links TRBV4-1 to TRBJ2-7, with D uncertain. V lost 2 bases to trimming and J lost 0 bases, with 11 bases between them. Germline V gene lookup returns CDR1 MGHRA and CDR2 YSYEKL. The CDR3 covers 15 residues. CDR3: CASSQIPYNSYEQYF. The CDR3 nucleotides are TGCGCCAGCAGCCAAATCCCCTATAACTCCTACGAGCAGTACTTC.

This sequence joins TRBV12-3 or TRBV12-4 and TRBJ1-1, with D unclear. The CDR3 contains 17 residues. Trimming pared 6 bases from V and 2 bases from J, leaving 22 bases between. Here the CDR3 reads CASSLSSGRRFNTEAFF. CDR3 bases: TGTGCCAGCAGCCTAAGTAGCGGTCGGCGGTTTAACACTGAAGCTTTCTTT.

This clonotype was detected ten times or more. The chain has TRBV14 and TRBJ1-2; a possible D gene is TRBD1 (5 bases). There are 17 residues in the CDR3. V was shortened by 6 bases and J by 7 bases, with 27 bases between the two germline ends. Germline V gene sequence: CDR1 SGHDN, CDR2 FVKESK. CDR3 coding DNA: TGTGCCAGCAGTCTAGTCCTACCGGGGGTGGCGGCCTTTGGCTACACCTTC. It is translated as CASSLVLPGVAAFGYTF. The full variable domain, with the rest looked up from reference TRBV14 and TRBJ1-2, is EAGVTQFPSHSVIEKGQTVTLRCDPISGHDNLYWYRRVMGKEIKFLLHFVKESKQDESGMPNNRFLAERTGGTYSTLKVQPAELEDSGVYFCASSLVLPGVAAFGYTFGSGTRLTVV.

The sample holds many counts of this clonotype. The J gene is TRBJ2-5, the V gene TRBV7-2; 8 nucleotides line up with TRBD1. Per germline, CDR1 SGHTA and CDR2 FQGNSA. There are 15 residues in the CDR3. The V segment lost 5 bases and the J segment 1 base; nucleotides outside the gene matches: 6. CDR3 region: CASSRRGQVQETQYF. DNA of the CDR3: TGTGCCAGCAGCCGACGGGGACAGGTCCAAGAGACCCAGTACTTC.

This clonotype has at least ten counts. The V and J genes are TRBV6-1 and TRBJ2-2, with D perhaps matching TRBD1 (6 bases). The CDR3 is 14 residues long. The V and J ends lost 7 bases and 2 bases respectively, with 11 bases between them. Germline V gene sequence: CDR1 MNHNS, CDR2 SASEGT. The CDR3 region is CASKIGTNTGELFF. CDR3 DNA sequence: TGTGCCAGCAAAATCGGGACAAACACCGGGGAGCTGTTTTTT.

This clonotype was observed many times. This chain connects TRBV19 to TRBJ1-5; possible D gene TRBD1, 6 bases. Germline V CDR1 and CDR2: LNHDA, SQIVND (reference sequence). V lost 6 bases to trimming and J lost 1 base, with 16 bases between them. This CDR3 is 16 amino acids long. CDR3 amino acids: CASRPQGRYSNQPQHF. CDR3 nucleotides: TGTGCCAGTAGACCACAGGGACGGTACAGCAATCAGCCCCAGCATTTT.

This rearrangement joins TRBV6-2 or TRBV6-3 to TRBJ1-1, with D perhaps TRBD1 (6 bases). The CDR3 extends over 14 amino acids. Germline V gene sequence: CDR1 MNHEY, CDR2 SVGEGT. The ends were cut back, 5 bases at V and 4 bases at J, with 14 bases in the middle. The DNA for the CDR3 is TGTGCCAGCAGTCCCTCCGGAGGGGGCACTGAAGCTTTCTTT. Protein: CASSPSGGGTEAFF.

V is TRBV28 and J is TRBJ1-5; 7 bases are a match to TRBD1. Germline values: CDR1 MDHEN, CDR2 SYDVKM. J lost 3 bases, V lost 1 base, and 6 bases had no gene match. The CDR3 length is 16 residues. The CDR3: CASSLFGQGDNQPQHF. The CDR3 DNA is TGTGCCAGCAGTTTATTCGGCCAGGGGGACAATCAGCCCCAGCATTTT.

Ten or more counts support this clonotype. The chain combines TRBV11-2 with TRBJ1-1; D gene ambiguous. Germline CDR1 reads SGHAT; CDR2 reads FQNNGV. Trimming removed 1 base at V and 0 bases at J, with 9 bases between. The CDR3 runs to 15 residues. The CDR3 loop is CASSLGTYVNTEAFF. The CDR3 DNA sequence: TGTGCCAGCAGCTTAGGCACCTATGTGAACACTGAAGCTTTCTTT. The complete variable domain, with remaining parts taken from reference TRBV11-2 and TRBJ1-1, reads EAGVAQSPRYKIIEKRQSVAFWCNPISGHATLYWYQQILGQGPKLLIQFQNNGVVDDSQLPKDRFSAERLKGVDSTLKIQPAKLEDSAVYLCASSLGTYVNTEAFFGQGTRLTVV.

Ten or more counts support this clonotype. The J gene is TRBJ2-7, the V gene TRBV5-1; D ambiguous. V was trimmed by 3 bases and J by 5 bases, leaving 18 bases between them. The CDR3 is 15 amino acids. CDR1 SGHRS and CDR2 YFSETQ come from the germline V gene. The CDR3 loop is CASSSGPGSFHEQYF. CDR3 DNA: TGCGCCAGCAGCTCTGGACCGGGTAGTTTCCACGAGCAGTACTTC.

This clonotype showed up many times. The V call is TRBV29-1, the J call TRBJ2-7; D unresolved. V lost 2 bases and J lost 0, with 11 bases in between. Germline V lookup: CDR1 SQVTM, CDR2 ANQGSEA. This CDR3 contains 14 residues. CDR3 amino acids: CSVEHDETSYEQYF. CDR3 sequence (DNA): TGCAGCGTTGAACATGACGAAACCTCCTACGAGCAGTACTTC.

This clonotype has at least ten counts. A much more abundant neighbour one base away suggests this may be a read error. The V gene is TRBV27, the J gene TRBJ2-6, with unresolved D. The CDR3 extends over 13 amino acids. The germline CDR1 and CDR2 sequences are MNHEY and SMNVEV (reference sequence). V was clipped by 3 bases and J by 1 base, with 1 base between them. The CDR3 DNA is TGTGCCAGCAGTTTTTCTGGGGCCAACGTCCTGACTTTC. It is translated as CASSFSGANVLTF.

This clonotype showed up many times. The V and J genes are TRBV3-1 and TRBJ1-2; D ambiguous. There are 12 residues in the CDR3. CDR1 is LGHDT, CDR2 YNNKEL, per germline (reference sequence). The germline V and J ends were trimmed by 1 base and 4 bases, with 4 bases remaining between them. CDR3 sequence: CASSQGTYGYTF. The CDR3 bases are TGTGCCAGCAGCCAAGGGACCTATGGCTACACCTTC.

This clonotype was counted ten times or more. V is TRBV27 and J is TRBJ1-1; TRBD1 matches at 9 bases. CDR1 is MNHEY and CDR2 is SMNVEV in the germline V gene (reference sequence). The junction had 7 bases not matched to a gene; V was cut back by 2 bases and J by 3 bases. The CDR3 covers 16 residues. The CDR3 region is CASSLKGDRAHTEAFF. In DNA, the CDR3 is TGTGCCAGCAGTTTAAAGGGGGACAGGGCCCACACTGAAGCTTTCTTT.

The table lists this clonotype with many counts. The gene calls are TRBV28 and TRBJ1-2; 7 bases match TRBD1. There are 17 residues in the CDR3. V lost 1 base and J lost 4; bases outside the gene matches: 12. CDR1 and CDR2 from the germline V gene are MDHEN and SYDVKM. The CDR3 region has the DNA TGTGCCAGCAGTTTATTCGGCGGACAGGAACACTTCTATGGCTACACCTTC. This codes for CASSLFGGQEHFYGYTF.

This clonotype occurred many times. The V gene is TRBV6-5, the J gene TRBJ1-6, with D maybe TRBD1 (5 bases). Deletions cut 6 bases from V and 5 bases from J, with 14 bases between. This CDR3 has 15 residues. Germline-derived CDR1 and CDR2 are MNHEY and SVGAGI. The CDR3, as DNA: TGTGCCAGCAGGACCGGGACGGCGAATAATTCACCCCTCCACTTT. Translated, it gives CASRTGTANNSPLHF.

The V gene is TRBV6-2 or TRBV6-3, the J gene TRBJ2-5; 8 bases match TRBD2. In germline, CDR1 is MNHEY, CDR2 SVGEGT. This CDR3 has 14 amino acids. V gave up 7 bases and J gave up 5 bases; unmatched junction bases: 9. The CDR3 region has the DNA TGTGCCAGCAAAGAAGCGGGAGCGGTGGAGACCCAGTACTTC. Amino acid sequence: CASKEAGAVETQYF.

Ten or more counts support this clonotype. This chain links TRBV29-1 with TRBJ2-5; 14 nucleotides line up with TRBD2. The V gene end was trimmed by 6 bases and the J gene end by 2 bases; junction bases not matched to a gene: 2. CDR1 is SQVTM and CDR2 is ANQGSEA in the germline V gene. CDR3 size: 14 residues. This CDR3 is CSVRLAGGQETQYF. CDR3 nucleotide sequence: TGCAGCGTAAGACTAGCGGGAGGGCAAGAGACCCAGTACTTC.